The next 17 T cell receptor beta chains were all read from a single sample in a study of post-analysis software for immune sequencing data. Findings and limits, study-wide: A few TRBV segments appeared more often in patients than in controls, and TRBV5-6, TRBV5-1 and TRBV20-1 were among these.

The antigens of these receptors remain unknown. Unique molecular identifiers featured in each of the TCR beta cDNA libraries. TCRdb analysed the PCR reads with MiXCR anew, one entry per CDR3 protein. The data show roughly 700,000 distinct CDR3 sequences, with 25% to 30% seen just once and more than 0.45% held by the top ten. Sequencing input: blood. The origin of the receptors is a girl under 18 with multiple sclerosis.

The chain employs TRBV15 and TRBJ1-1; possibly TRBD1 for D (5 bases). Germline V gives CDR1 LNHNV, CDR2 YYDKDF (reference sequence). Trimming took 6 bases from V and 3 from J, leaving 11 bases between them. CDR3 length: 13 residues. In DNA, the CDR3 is TGTGCCACCAGGGGAGACAGACACACTGAAGCTTTCTTT. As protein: CATRGDRHTEAFF.

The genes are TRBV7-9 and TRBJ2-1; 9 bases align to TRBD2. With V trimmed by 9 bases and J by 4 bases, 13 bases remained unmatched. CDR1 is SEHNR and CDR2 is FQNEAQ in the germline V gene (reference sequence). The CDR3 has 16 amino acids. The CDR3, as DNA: TGTGCCAGGACGCCCCAGCGGGGGGCCTTATACAATGAGCAGTTCTTC. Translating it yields CARTPQRGALYNEQFF.

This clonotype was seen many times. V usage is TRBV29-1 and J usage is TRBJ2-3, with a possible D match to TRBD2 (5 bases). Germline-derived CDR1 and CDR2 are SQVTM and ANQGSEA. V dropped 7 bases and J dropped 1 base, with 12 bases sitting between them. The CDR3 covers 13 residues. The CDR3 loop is CSATLEGTDTQYF. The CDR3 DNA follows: TGCAGCGCCACCCTGGAGGGCACAGATACGCAGTATTTT.

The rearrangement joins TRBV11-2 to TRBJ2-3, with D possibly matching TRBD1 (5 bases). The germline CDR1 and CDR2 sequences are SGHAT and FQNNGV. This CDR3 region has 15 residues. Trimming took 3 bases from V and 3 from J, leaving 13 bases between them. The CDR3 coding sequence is TGTGCCAGCAGCTTCTCGTCCAAGGGGACAGATACGCAGTATTTT. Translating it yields CASSFSSKGTDTQYF.

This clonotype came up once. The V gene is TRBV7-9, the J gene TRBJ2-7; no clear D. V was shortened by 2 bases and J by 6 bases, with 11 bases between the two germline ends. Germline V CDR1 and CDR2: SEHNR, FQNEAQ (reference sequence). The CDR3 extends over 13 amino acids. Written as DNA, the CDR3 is TGTGCCAGCAGCTTATGGTCCGGTGGCGAGCAGTACTTC. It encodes CASSLWSGGEQYF. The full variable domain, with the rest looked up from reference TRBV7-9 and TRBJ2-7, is DTGVSQNPRHKITKRGQNVTFRCDPISEHNRLYWYRQTLGQGPEFLTYFQNEAQLEKSRLLSDRFSAERPKGSFSTLEIQRTEQGDSAMYLCASSLWSGGEQYFGPGTRLTVT.

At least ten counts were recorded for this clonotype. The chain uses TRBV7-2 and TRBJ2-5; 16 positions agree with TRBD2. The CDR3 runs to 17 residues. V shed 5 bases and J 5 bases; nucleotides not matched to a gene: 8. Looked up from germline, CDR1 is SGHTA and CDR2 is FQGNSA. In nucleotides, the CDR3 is TGTGCCAGCAGCAGGGGACTAGCGGGGGGGTCCCCGGAGACCCAGTACTTC. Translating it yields CASSRGLAGGSPETQYF.

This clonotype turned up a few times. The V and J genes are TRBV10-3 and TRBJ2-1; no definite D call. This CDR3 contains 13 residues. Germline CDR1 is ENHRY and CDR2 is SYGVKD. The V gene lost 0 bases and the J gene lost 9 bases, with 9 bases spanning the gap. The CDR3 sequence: CAISESIAVEQFF. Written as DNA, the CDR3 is TGTGCCATCAGTGAGTCTATTGCGGTTGAGCAGTTCTTC.

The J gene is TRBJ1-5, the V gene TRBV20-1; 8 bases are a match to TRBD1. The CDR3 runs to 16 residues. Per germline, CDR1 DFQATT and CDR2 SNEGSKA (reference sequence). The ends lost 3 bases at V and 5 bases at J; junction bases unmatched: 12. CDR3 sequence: CSASEYQGAYDQPQHF. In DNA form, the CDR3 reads TGCAGTGCTAGTGAATACCAGGGGGCGTACGATCAGCCCCAGCATTTT.

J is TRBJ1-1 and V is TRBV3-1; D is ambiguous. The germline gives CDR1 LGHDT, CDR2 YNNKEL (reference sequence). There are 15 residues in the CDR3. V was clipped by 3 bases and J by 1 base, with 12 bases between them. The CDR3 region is CASSQPATANTEAFF. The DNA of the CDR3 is TGTGCCAGCAGCCAGCCGGCGACCGCGAACACTGAAGCTTTCTTT.

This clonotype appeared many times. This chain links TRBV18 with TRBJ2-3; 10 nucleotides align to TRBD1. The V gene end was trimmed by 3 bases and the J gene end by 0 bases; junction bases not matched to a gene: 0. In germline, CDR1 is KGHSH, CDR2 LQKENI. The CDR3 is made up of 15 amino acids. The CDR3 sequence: CASSPGQGSTDTQYF. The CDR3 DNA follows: TGTGCCAGCTCACCGGGACAGGGGAGCACAGATACGCAGTATTTT.

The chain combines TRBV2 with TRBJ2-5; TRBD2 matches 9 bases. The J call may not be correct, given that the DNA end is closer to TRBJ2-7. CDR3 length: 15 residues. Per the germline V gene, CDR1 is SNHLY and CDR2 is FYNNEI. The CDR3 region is CASSVSSGRTYEQYF. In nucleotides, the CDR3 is TGTGCCAGCAGTGTGAGCAGCGGGAGGACCTACGAGCAGTACTTC.

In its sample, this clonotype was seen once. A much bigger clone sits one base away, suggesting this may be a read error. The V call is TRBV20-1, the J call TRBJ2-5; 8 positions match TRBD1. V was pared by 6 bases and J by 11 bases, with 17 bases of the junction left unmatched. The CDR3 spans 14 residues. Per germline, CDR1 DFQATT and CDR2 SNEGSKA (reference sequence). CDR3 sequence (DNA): TGCAGTGCATATAGACAGGGGAGTATCGATGAGCAGTACTTC. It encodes CSAYRQGSIDEQYF.

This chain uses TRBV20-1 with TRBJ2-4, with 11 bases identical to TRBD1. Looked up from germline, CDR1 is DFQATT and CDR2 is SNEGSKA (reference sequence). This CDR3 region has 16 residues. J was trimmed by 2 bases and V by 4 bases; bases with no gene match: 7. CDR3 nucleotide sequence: TGCAGTGCTATAGGACAGGGGGCCTCATCCAAAAACATTCAGTACTTC. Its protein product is CSAIGQGASSKNIQYF.

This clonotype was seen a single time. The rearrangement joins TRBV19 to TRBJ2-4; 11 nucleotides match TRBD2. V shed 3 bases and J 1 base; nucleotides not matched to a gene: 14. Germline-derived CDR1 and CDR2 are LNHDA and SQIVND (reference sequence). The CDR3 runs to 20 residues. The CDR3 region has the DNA TGTGCCAGTAGTATCGGCACTAGCGGGAGTTATGCTGTTGCCAAAAACATTCAGTACTTC. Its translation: CASSIGTSGSYAVAKNIQYF.

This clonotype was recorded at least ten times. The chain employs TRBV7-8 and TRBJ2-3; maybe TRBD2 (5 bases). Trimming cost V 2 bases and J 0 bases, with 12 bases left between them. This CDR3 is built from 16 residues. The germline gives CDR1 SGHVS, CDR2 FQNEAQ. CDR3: CASSLRRLASTDTQYF. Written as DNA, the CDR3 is TGTGCCAGCAGCTTAAGGAGGCTAGCCAGCACAGATACGCAGTATTTT.

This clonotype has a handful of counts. CDR3 residues: CASSPDGDISTDTQYF. DNA of the CDR3: TGCGCCAGCAGCCCGGATGGAGACATAAGCACAGATACGCAGTATTTT. The V and J genes are TRBV5-1 and TRBJ2-3; D is undetermined. The CDR3 sequence is 16 residues long. CDR1 SGHRS and CDR2 YFSETQ come from the germline V gene. V lost 4 bases and J lost 0, with 15 bases in between.

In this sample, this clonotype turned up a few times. CDR3 DNA sequence: TGCGCCAGCAGCTTGTCCATCCCGGGGGCCGGGGAGCTGTTTTTT. Translated, it gives CASSLSIPGAGELFF. The chain employs TRBV5-1 and TRBJ2-2, with D maybe TRBD2 (6 bases). Germline V gene lookup returns CDR1 SGHRS and CDR2 YFSETQ. This CDR3 region has 15 residues. V lost 1 base, J lost 6 bases, and 13 bases lay in between.